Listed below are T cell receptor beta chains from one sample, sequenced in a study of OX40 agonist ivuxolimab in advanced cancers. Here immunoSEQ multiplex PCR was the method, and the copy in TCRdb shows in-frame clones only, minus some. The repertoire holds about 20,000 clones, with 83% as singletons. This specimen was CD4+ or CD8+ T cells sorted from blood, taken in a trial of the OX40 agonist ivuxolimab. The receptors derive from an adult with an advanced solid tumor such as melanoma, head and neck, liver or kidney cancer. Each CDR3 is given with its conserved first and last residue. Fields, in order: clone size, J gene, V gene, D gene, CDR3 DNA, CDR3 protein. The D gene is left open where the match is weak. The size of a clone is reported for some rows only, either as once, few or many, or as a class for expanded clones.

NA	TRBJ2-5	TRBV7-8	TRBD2	TGTGCCAGCAGCTTAACTAGCGGGCAAGAGACCCAGTACTTC	CASSLTSGQETQYF
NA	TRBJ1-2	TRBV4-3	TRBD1	TGCGCCAGCAGCCAAGCGGCAGGGGGCGTTTATGCGGATGGCTACACCTTC	CASSQAAGGVYADGYTF
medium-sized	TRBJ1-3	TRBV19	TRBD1	TGTGCCAGTAGTATGGGGGACAGGTGGGGAAACACCATATATTTT	CASSMGDRWGNTIYF
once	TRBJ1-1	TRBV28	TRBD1	TGTGCCAGCAATCCCACTCCTTTGGACAGGCACACTGAAGCTTTCTTT	CASNPTPLDRHTEAFF
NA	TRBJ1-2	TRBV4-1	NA	TGCGCCAGCAGCCAAGGAGACAGGCTTAACTATGGCTACACCTTC	CASSQGDRLNYGYTF
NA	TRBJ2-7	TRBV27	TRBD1	TGTGCCAGCAGTTTTGGGACAGGGTTCGAGCAGTACTTC	CASSFGTGFEQYF
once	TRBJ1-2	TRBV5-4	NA	TGTGCCAGCAGCCCTTCGGGAAGGGCCCTGGGTGGCTACACCTTC	CASSPSGRALGGYTF
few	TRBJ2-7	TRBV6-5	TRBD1	TGTGCCAGCAGTTACGGGACAGGGGGTTACGAGCAGTACTTC	CASSYGTGGYEQYF
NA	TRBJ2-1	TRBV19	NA	TGTGCCAGTAGTCGTGCGGGTGGGGACCTCAGCTCCTACAATGAGCAGTTCTTC	CASSRAGGDLSSYNEQFF
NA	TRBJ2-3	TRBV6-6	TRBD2	TGTGCCAGCACTCCGGGAGGGGAAGATACGCAGTATTTT	CASTPGGEDTQYF
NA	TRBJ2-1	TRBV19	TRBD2	TGTGCCAGTAGTATAGCGGTGGTGACTAGCGGGGACTACAATGAGCAGTTCTTC	CASSIAVVTSGDYNEQFF
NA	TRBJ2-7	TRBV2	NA	TGTGCCAGCAGTGAAGCGACGACAGTCGCTAACTACGAGCAGTACTTC	CASSEATTVANYEQYF
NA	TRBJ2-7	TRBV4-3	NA	TGCGCCAGCAGCTCTCTGGCGGGTGAGCGCTACGAGCAGTACTTC	CASSSLAGERYEQYF
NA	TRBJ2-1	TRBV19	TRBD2	TGTGCCAGTAGTATAATCGACGGGAGGGGCAATGAGCAGTTCTTC	CASSIIDGRGNEQFF
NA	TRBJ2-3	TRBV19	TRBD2	TGTGCCAGTAGCGTAGCGGGAAGCACAGATACGCAGTATTTT	CASSVAGSTDTQYF
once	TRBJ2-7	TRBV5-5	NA	TGTGCCAGCAGCTTAATGGATCCCCTCTTCTCCTACGAGCAGTACTTC	CASSLMDPLFSYEQYF
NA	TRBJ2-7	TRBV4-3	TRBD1	TGCGCCAGCAGCCAATCCCCACAGGGGGCTGCCTACGAGCAGTACTTC	CASSQSPQGAAYEQYF
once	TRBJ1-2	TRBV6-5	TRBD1	TGTGCCAGCAGTCGACAGGGTGGAGGGAATGATGGCTACACCTTC	CASSRQGGGNDGYTF
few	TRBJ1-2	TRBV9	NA	TGTGCCAGCAGCGTAGGTACCTATGGCTACACCTTC	CASSVGTYGYTF
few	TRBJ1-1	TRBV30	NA	TGTGCCTGGAGGGACGAACACACTGAAGCTTTCTTT	CAWRDEHTEAFF
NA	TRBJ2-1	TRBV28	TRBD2	TGTGCCAGCAGAGTTGGGAGCCGGGAGGGGTACAATGAGCAGTTCTTC	CASRVGSREGYNEQFF
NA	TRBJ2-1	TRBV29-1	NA	TGCAGCGTTGCGGGACCTTACAATGAGCAGTTCTTC	CSVAGPYNEQFF
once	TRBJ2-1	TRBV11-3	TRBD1	TGTGCCAGCACGGGACAGTTTGAGAATGAGCAGTTCTTC	CASTGQFENEQFF
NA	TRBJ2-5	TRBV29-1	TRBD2	TGCAGCGTTGCCCCGCTGGCGCGGGAGGGCCAAGAGACCCAGTACTTC	CSVAPLAREGQETQYF
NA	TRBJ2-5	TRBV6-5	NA	TGTGCCAGCAGTTACTCGACTATCGACCAAGAGACCCAGTACTTC	CASSYSTIDQETQYF
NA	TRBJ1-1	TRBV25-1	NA	TGTGCCAGCAGTGGGCGGAAGCTCCATGAAACTGAAGCTTTCTTT	CASSGRKLHETEAFF
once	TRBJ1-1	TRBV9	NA	TGTGCCAGCAGCATAATGACGGACGGAGGGTCCAACACTGAAGCTTTCTTT	CASSIMTDGGSNTEAFF
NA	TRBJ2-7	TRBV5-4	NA	TGTGCCAGCAGCTTGGGGACTAACTCCTACGAGCAGTACTTC	CASSLGTNSYEQYF